This TCR beta chain was found in a study of CD8+ T cells in alopecia areata. In the study overall: Treated patients' severity was scored by percentage of affected scalp area. Study-wide points: For lesional scalp, especially alopecia totalis/universalis, clonality was higher than in normal scalp.

Extracted RNA was reverse transcribed into cDNA, the sequencing template. TCRdb's copy holds only in-frame clones and misses some; the assay was immunoSEQ multiplex PCR. The sample has approximately 110,000 clones; about 60% are singletons. The CDR3 is 15 amino acids. Germline V lookup: CDR1 LGHNT, CDR2 FRNRAP. The treatment is: oral pan-JAK inhibitor, 5-10 mg twice daily. Alopecia areata patients provided lesional scalp punch biopsies and peripheral blood. CD4+ and CD8+ T cells were sorted from PBMCs. This clone was recorded once. Antigen unknown. At one end the junction does not follow the germline gene, possibly because of a read error.

The chain joins TRBV12-5 to TRBJ2-6; D call uncertain. The TCR comes from a human donor with alopecia areata. This sample comprised CD8+ T cells sorted from blood, obtained at week 24, from a patient treated with tofacitinib. CDR3 sequence (DNA): TGTGCTAATGGTTTGGTCCCCTCTGGGGCCAACGTCCTGACTTTC. Translating it yields CANGLVPSGANVLTF.